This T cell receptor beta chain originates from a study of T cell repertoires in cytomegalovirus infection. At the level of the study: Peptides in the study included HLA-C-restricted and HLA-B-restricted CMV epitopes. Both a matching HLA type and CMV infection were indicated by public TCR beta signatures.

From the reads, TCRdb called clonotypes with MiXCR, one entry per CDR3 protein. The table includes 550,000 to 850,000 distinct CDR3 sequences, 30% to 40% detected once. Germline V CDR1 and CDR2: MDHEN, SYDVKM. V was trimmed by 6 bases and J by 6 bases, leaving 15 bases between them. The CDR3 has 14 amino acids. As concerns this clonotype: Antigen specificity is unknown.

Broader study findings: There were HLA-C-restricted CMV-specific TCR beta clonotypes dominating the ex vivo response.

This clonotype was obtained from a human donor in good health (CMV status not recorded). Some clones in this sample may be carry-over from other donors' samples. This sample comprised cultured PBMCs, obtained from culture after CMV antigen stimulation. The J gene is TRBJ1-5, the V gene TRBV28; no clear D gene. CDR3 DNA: TGTGCCAGCAGACTCGGGGTCGTCGGTCAGCCCCAGCATTTT. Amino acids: CASRLGVVGQPQHF. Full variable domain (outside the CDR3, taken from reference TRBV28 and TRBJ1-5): DVKVTQSSRYLVKRTGEKVFLECVQDMDHENMFWYRQDPGLGLRLIYFSYDVKMKEKGDIPEGYSVSREKKERFSLILESASTNQTSMYLCASRLGVVGQPQHFGDGTRLSIL.